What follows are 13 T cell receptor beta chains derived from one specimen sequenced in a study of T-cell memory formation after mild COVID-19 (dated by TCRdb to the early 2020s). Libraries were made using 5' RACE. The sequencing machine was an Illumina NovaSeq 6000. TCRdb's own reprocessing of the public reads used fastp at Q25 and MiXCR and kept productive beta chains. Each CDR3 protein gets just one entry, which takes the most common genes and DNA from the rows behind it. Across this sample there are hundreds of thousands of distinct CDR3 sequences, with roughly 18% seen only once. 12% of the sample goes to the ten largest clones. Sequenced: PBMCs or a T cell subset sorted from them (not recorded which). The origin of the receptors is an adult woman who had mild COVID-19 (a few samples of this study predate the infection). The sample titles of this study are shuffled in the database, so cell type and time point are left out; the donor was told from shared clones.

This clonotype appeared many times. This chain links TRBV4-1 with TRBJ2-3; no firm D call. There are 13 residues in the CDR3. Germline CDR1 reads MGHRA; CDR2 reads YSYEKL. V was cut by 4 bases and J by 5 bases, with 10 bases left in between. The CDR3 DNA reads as TGCGCCAGCAGCCCTCCCCAAGGAGATACGCAGTATTTT. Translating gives CASSPPQGDTQYF.

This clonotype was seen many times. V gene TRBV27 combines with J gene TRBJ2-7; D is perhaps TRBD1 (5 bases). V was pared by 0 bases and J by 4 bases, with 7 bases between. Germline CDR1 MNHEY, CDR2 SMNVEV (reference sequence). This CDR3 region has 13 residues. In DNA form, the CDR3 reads TGTGCCAGCAGTTTATCCCAGGGTTACGAGCAGTACTTC. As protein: CASSLSQGYEQYF.

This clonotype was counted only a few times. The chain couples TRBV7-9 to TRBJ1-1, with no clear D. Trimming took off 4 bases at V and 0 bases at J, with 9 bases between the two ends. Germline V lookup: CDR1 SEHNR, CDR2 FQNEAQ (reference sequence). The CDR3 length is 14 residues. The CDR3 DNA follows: TGTGCCAGCAGCTCCGGCGTTATGAACACTGAAGCTTTCTTT. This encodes CASSSGVMNTEAFF. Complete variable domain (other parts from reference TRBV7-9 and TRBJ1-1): DTGVSQNPRHKITKRGQNVTFRCDPISEHNRLYWYRQTLGQGPEFLTYFQNEAQLEKSRLLSDRFSAERPKGSFSTLEIQRTEQGDSAMYLCASSSGVMNTEAFFGQGTRLTVV.

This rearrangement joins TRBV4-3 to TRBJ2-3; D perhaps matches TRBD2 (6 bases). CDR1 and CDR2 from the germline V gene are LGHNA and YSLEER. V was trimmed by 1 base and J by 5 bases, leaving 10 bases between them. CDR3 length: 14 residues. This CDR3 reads CASSQGGVEDTQYF. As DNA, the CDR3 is TGCGCCAGCAGCCAAGGGGGGGTTGAAGATACGCAGTATTTT.

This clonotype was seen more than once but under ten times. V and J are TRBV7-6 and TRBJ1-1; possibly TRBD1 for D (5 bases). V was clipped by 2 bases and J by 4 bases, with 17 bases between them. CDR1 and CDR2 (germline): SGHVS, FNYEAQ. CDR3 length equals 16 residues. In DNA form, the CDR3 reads TGTGCCAGCAGCTTATCACGACAGAGGGTCGTCACTGAAGCTTTCTTT. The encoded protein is CASSLSRQRVVTEAFF.

The chain's CDR3 is CSARDMGLAGYTDTQYF. The CDR3, as DNA: TGCAGTGCTAGAGATATGGGACTAGCGGGATACACAGATACGCAGTATTTT. The V gene is TRBV20-1, the J gene TRBJ2-3, with 13 bases lining up with TRBD2. The germline V gene has CDR1 DFQATT and CDR2 SNEGSKA (reference sequence). Trimming at V came to 0 bases and at J to 2 bases, leaving 5 bases not matched to a gene. This CDR3 contains 17 residues.

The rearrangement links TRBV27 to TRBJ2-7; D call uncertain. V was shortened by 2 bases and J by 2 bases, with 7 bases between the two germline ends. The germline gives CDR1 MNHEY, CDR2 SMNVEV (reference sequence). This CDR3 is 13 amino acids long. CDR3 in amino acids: CASSLIGTYEQYF. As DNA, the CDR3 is TGTGCCAGCAGTTTAATAGGGACCTACGAGCAGTACTTC.

In nucleotides, the CDR3 is TGTGCCAGCAGCCCTCGGTACGATGAGCAGTTCTTC. Its protein product is CASSPRYDEQFF. This sequence joins TRBV11-1 and TRBJ2-1; no clear D. V lost 5 bases and J 8 bases, leaving 10 bases between the germline ends. This CDR3 has 12 amino acids. CDR1 SGHAT and CDR2 FQDESV come from the germline V gene (reference sequence).

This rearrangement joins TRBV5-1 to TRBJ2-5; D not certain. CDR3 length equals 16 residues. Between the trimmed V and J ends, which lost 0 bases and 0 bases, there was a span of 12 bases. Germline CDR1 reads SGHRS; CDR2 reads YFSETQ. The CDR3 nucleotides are TGCGCCAGCAGCTTGGAGGGTTTTGCTCACCAAGAGACCCAGTACTTC. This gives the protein CASSLEGFAHQETQYF.

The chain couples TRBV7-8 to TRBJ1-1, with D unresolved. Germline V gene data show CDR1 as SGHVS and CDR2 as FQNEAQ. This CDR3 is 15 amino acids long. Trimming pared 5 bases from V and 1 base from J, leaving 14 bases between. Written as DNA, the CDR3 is TGTGCCAGCAGCCCCCGACAAAACCCGAACACTGAAGCTTTCTTT. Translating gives CASSPRQNPNTEAFF.

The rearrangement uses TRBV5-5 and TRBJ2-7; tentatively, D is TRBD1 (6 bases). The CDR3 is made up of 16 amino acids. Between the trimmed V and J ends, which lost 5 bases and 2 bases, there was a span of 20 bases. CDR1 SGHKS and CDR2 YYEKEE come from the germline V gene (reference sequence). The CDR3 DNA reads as TGTGCCAGCAGTAGAACTCCGGGACACCCAACCTACGAGCAGTACTTC. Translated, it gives CASSRTPGHPTYEQYF.

DNA for the CDR3: TGTGCCACCACAGGAATCAGCAGGATCGAGCAGTACTTC. It encodes CATTGISRIEQYF. V gene TRBV24-1 combines with J gene TRBJ2-7; D gene unclear. V was trimmed by 8 bases and J by 6 bases, leaving 16 bases between them. The CDR3 length is 13 residues. CDR1 is KGHDR, CDR2 SFDVKD, per germline.

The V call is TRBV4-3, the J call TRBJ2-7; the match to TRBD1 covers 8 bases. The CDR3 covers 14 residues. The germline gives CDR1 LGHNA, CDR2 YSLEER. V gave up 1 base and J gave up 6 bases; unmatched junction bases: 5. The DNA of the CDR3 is TGCGCCAGCAGCCAAGCCCCAGGGGGCGCCGAGCAGTACTTC. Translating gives CASSQAPGGAEQYF.